This T cell receptor beta chain stems from a study of cytomegalovirus exposure and HLA in healthy donors. The PCR had 60 Vbeta and 13 Jbeta primers. The assay was immunoSEQ multiplex PCR, and TCRdb's table has in-frame clones only and misses some. Altogether some 180,000 clones are present, around 78% being singletons, with the ten largest covering 1.5% to 2%. Looked up from germline, CDR1 is MNHEY and CDR2 is SVGAGI. CDR3 length equals 10 residues. Trimming shortened V by 9 bases and J by 3 bases, and 5 bases separated the two germline ends. Sequencing was done on a sample of PBMCs. The sequence was collected from a man younger than 40 in good health and CMV-seronegative. This chain uses TRBV6-5 with TRBJ1-1; D gene ambiguous. This CDR3 reads CASGDTEAFF. CDR3 sequence (DNA): TGTGCCAGTGGAGACACTGAAGCTTTCTTT.